Shown below are 27 T cell receptor beta chains from a single sample sequenced in a study of cytotoxic CD8 clonotypes in ibrutinib-treated CLL. TCRdb's table, derived via immunoSEQ multiplex PCR, lists solely in-frame clones and lacks some. The table lists tens of thousands of clones, approximately 82% of them singletons. Sample: PBMCs, taken after 24 months of ibrutinib treatment. Receptors were obtained from a human donor with chronic lymphocytic leukemia.

As to this clone: At one end the junction does not follow the germline gene, possibly because of a read error. This chain connects TRBV2 to TRBJ2-7; D not certain. CDR3 length equals 10 residues. Per germline, CDR1 SNHLY and CDR2 FYNNEI. The CDR3 is CASHGYEQYF. The CDR3, as DNA: TGCGCGAGCCACGGGTACGAGCAGTACTTC.

The chain recombines TRBV9 with TRBJ2-1; D may be TRBD1 or TRBD2 (5 bases each). Trimming took off 2 bases at V and 4 bases at J, with 13 bases between the two ends. The CDR3 loop spans 15 amino acids. Germline loops: CDR1 SGDLS, CDR2 YYNGEE. CDR3 in amino acids: CASSVGARSYNEQFF. CDR3 DNA sequence: TGTGCCAGCAGCGTCGGGGCCAGATCATACAATGAGCAGTTCTTC.

The J gene is TRBJ1-4, the V gene TRBV7-9, with 7 bases that match TRBD1. The junction had 11 bases not matched to a gene; V was cut back by 5 bases and J by 8 bases. Germline loops: CDR1 SEHNR, CDR2 FQNEAQ (reference sequence). CDR3 length: 15 amino acids. CDR3 DNA: TGTGCCAGCAGCCTACAGGGGAAACCTGGGGAAAAACTGTTTTTT. Its protein is CASSLQGKPGEKLFF.

The V gene is TRBV7-6, the J gene TRBJ1-3; D ambiguous. CDR3 length: 13 amino acids. Germline V gene data show CDR1 as SGHVS and CDR2 as FNYEAQ. The ends were cut back, 5 bases at V and 2 bases at J, with 7 bases in the middle. The CDR3 protein is CASSTAAGNTIYF. CDR3 nucleotide sequence: TGTGCCAGCAGCACAGCGGCTGGAAACACCATATATTTT.

The V gene is TRBV29-1, the J gene TRBJ2-6; D gene ambiguous. CDR1 is SQVTM, CDR2 ANQGSEA, per germline. The CDR3 extends over 13 amino acids. V lost 3 bases to trimming and J lost 0 bases, with 3 bases between them. The CDR3: CSVEPSGANVLTF. The CDR3 DNA reads TGCAGCGTTGAGCCCTCTGGGGCCAACGTCCTGACTTTC.

The genes are TRBV6-6 and TRBJ2-7; D gene unclear. The CDR3 length is 15 residues. CDR1 and CDR2 from the germline V gene are MNHNY and SVGAGI (reference sequence). Trimming left V 2 bases short and J 3 bases short, with 14 bases between. The CDR3 coding sequence is TGTGCCAGCAGTTACCGGGCACCCCCAAGCTACGAGCAGTACTTC. This sequence encodes CASSYRAPPSYEQYF.

The rearrangement links TRBV28 to TRBJ2-6; maybe TRBD1 (6 bases). Trimming removed 4 bases from V and 1 base from J, with 11 bases in between. Germline V gene sequence: CDR1 MDHEN, CDR2 SYDVKM. There are 16 residues in the CDR3. CDR3 protein: CASSSPGQSGANVLTF. The CDR3, as DNA: TGTGCCAGCAGTTCCCCAGGACAGTCTGGGGCCAACGTCCTGACTTTC.

The chain carries TRBV27 and TRBJ2-1; D perhaps matches TRBD2 (6 bases). CDR1 is MNHEY, CDR2 SMNVEV, per germline (reference sequence). This CDR3 has 13 residues. The germline V and J ends were trimmed by 4 bases and 4 bases, with 8 bases remaining between them. The CDR3 is CASSYSGYNEQFF. As DNA, the CDR3 is TGTGCCAGCAGTTATAGCGGTTACAATGAGCAGTTCTTC.

This chain links TRBV5-4 with TRBJ2-7, with TRBD2 identical over 7 bases. The CDR3 covers 15 residues. V shed 5 bases, J shed 5 bases, and the junction held 13 bases outside the gene matches. Germline lookup yields CDR1 SGHNT and CDR2 YYREEE (reference sequence). CDR3 DNA: TGTGCCAGCAGTCTGCCCGGCGGGAGCGGCGACGAGCAGTACTTC. Translation: CASSLPGGSGDEQYF.

In this sample, this clone turned up a few times. The J gene is TRBJ2-5, the V gene TRBV28; D possibly uses TRBD1 or TRBD2 (5 bases each). The CDR3 is made up of 13 amino acids. The germline V and J ends were trimmed by 10 bases and 5 bases, with 17 bases remaining between them. Germline CDR1 MDHEN, CDR2 SYDVKM. The CDR3 is CATRRTNRETQYF. CDR3 sequence (DNA): TGTGCCACCCGGAGGACAAATCGGGAGACCCAGTACTTC.

The rearrangement uses TRBV11-1 and TRBJ2-2; 10 positions match TRBD1. The junction had 0 bases not matched to a gene; V was cut back by 1 base and J by 4 bases. Germline-derived CDR1 and CDR2 are SGHAT and FQDESV (reference sequence). The CDR3 extends over 15 amino acids. The CDR3 here is CASSLGTGGTGELFF. The CDR3 DNA reads TGTGCCAGCAGCTTAGGGACAGGGGGCACCGGGGAGCTGTTTTTT.

CDR3 sequence (DNA): TGTGCCAGCAGAAGGGACAGGGATGGAAACACCATATATTTT. This sequence encodes CASRRDRDGNTIYF. This chain links TRBV6-1 with TRBJ1-3, with 9 bases lining up with TRBD1. CDR3 length: 14 amino acids. Germline CDR1 and CDR2: MNHNS and SASEGT. V lost 6 bases and J lost 3; bases outside the gene matches: 3.

This chain links TRBV4-1 with TRBJ2-3; D might be TRBD1 (5 bases). This CDR3 has 16 residues. With 2 bases removed from V and 6 bases from J, the gap between germline ends came to 18 bases. Germline assignment: CDR1 MGHRA and CDR2 YSYEKL. DNA of the CDR3: TGCGCCAGCAGCCAAAGATTTCAAGGGGCTAGGGATACGCAGTATTTT. Protein: CASSQRFQGARDTQYF.

This chain connects TRBV4-2 to TRBJ2-1, with 9 bases aligning to TRBD2. CDR1 and CDR2 from the germline V gene are LGHNA and YNFKEQ. The junction had 10 bases not matched to a gene; V was cut back by 0 bases and J by 7 bases. CDR3 length: 17 residues. The CDR3 nucleotides read TGTGCCAGCAGCCAAGAGGGAGCGGGAGGCATGAGAAATGAGCAGTTCTTC. It translates to CASSQEGAGGMRNEQFF.

The chain recombines TRBV15 with TRBJ1-4; D is perhaps TRBD1 (5 bases). The CDR3 is 15 residues long. The V end was cut by 1 base, the J end by 8 bases, with 14 bases between. Germline V gene data show CDR1 as LNHNV and CDR2 as YYDKDF (reference sequence). This chain's CDR3 is CATSRVVGGSEKLFF. The CDR3 DNA follows: TGTGCCACCAGCAGAGTGGTCGGGGGAAGCGAAAAACTGTTTTTT.

The DNA of the CDR3 is TGTGCCAGCAGTTACATTGGCGAGCAGTACTTC. Encoded protein: CASSYIGEQYF. V is TRBV6-5 and J is TRBJ2-7; D unresolved. In germline, CDR1 is MNHEY, CDR2 SVGAGI. The CDR3 totals 11 residues. Trimming removed 2 bases from V and 6 bases from J, with 5 bases in between.

The V call is TRBV27, the J call TRBJ2-7, with 8 bases matching TRBD2. This CDR3 has 18 residues. V trimming: 0 bases; J trimming: 4 bases; junction bases outside the gene matches: 14. Germline loops: CDR1 MNHEY, CDR2 SMNVEV (reference sequence). CDR3 nucleotides: TGTGCCAGCAGTTTATCCCGGGGTAGCGGGAAATTCCCATACGAGCAGTACTTC. Translation gives CASSLSRGSGKFPYEQYF.

This chain's CDR3 is CASSLATGGFGEQFF. The CDR3 DNA sequence: TGTGCCAGCAGCTTAGCGACGGGAGGGTTCGGTGAGCAGTTCTTC. J is TRBJ2-1 and V is TRBV7-6; TRBD2 matches 8 bases. V shed 0 bases and J 9 bases; nucleotides not matched to a gene: 7. The germline gives CDR1 SGHVS, CDR2 FNYEAQ. The CDR3 spans 15 residues.

This clone turned up a few times. The junction shows a germline mismatch at one end, possibly a read error. The rearrangement uses TRBV5-4 and TRBJ2-3; D gene unclear. CDR1 is SGHNT and CDR2 is YYREEE in the germline V gene (reference sequence). CDR3 length: 15 amino acids. Written as DNA, the CDR3 is TGTGCCAGCAGTTTGGAGCCGCGATTCACAGATACGCAGTATTTT. Protein sequence: CASSLEPRFTDTQYF. Full variable domain (outside the CDR3, taken from reference TRBV5-4 and TRBJ2-3): ETGVTQSPTHLIKTRGQQVTLRCSSQSGHNTVSWYQQALGQGPQFIFQYYREEENGRGNFPPRFSGLQFPNYSSELNVNALELDDSALYLCASSLEPRFTDTQYFGPGTRLTVL.

The chain recombines TRBV11-2 with TRBJ1-2; 8 nucleotides agree with TRBD1. Germline V gives CDR1 SGHAT, CDR2 FQNNGV. CDR3 size: 14 residues. J lost 5 bases, V lost 1 base, and 3 bases had no gene match. For the CDR3, the DNA is TGTGCCAGCAGCTTAGCGGGACAGGTATATGGCTACACCTTC. Amino acid sequence: CASSLAGQVYGYTF.

This clone was found a few times. A far more abundant clone sits one base away, making this likely a read error. The same CDR3 can be traced to other DNA sequences in this sample. The chain is built from TRBV5-1 and TRBJ2-7; no reliable D call. The CDR3 sequence is 14 residues long. CDR1 SGHRS and CDR2 YFSETQ come from the germline V gene. The germline V and J ends were trimmed by 4 bases and 6 bases, with 17 bases remaining between them. CDR3 amino acids: CASSPGPGTPEQYF. The CDR3 nucleotides are TGCGCCAGCAGCCCTGGACCCGGAACCCCCGAGCAGTACTTC.

The chain uses TRBV29-1 and TRBJ2-7, with 12 bases lining up with TRBD2. The germline V gene encodes CDR1 SQVTM and CDR2 ANQGSEA. This CDR3 spans 15 amino acids. Unmatched junction bases numbered 7, after V lost 7 bases and J lost 0 bases. The CDR3 loop is CSGKGLAGSSYEQYF. The CDR3, as DNA: TGCAGCGGGAAAGGACTAGCGGGGAGCTCCTACGAGCAGTACTTC.

This clone was seen a handful of times. This chain connects TRBV5-8 to TRBJ1-3; no clear D. The CDR3 runs to 12 residues. Trimming shortened V by 8 bases and J by 4 bases, and 10 bases separated the two germline ends. Germline V gives CDR1 SGHTS, CDR2 YDEGEE. The CDR3 sequence is CASETTGNTIYF. The CDR3 nucleotides are TGTGCCAGTGAGACTACCGGAAACACCATATATTTT.

A single count supports this clone. The rearrangement joins TRBV10-3 to TRBJ2-5; 12 bases are a match to TRBD2. The CDR3 is 15 amino acids. Germline V gives CDR1 ENHRY, CDR2 SYGVKD. The ends lost 4 bases at V and 2 bases at J; junction bases unmatched: 2. CDR3 amino acids: CAISGTSGIQETQYF. In DNA, the CDR3 is TGTGCCATCAGTGGGACTAGCGGGATTCAAGAGACCCAGTACTTC.

A single count supports this clone. V usage is TRBV7-9 and J usage is TRBJ1-1, with a tentative D call TRBD1 (6 bases). In germline, CDR1 is SEHNR, CDR2 FQNEAQ (reference sequence). Trimming removed 5 bases at V and 0 bases at J, with 16 bases between. There are 16 residues in the CDR3. CDR3 DNA: TGTGCCAGCAGCCTAAGGGACACCGGGGTGAACACTGAAGCTTTCTTT. This gives the protein CASSLRDTGVNTEAFF.

This chain connects TRBV28 to TRBJ2-5; D remains unclear. V lost 8 bases and J lost 0, with 10 bases in between. Germline loops: CDR1 MDHEN, CDR2 SYDVKM. This CDR3 is built from 13 residues. The CDR3 region has the DNA TGTGCCAGCTTACTCAGGTACCAAGAGACCCAGTACTTC. It encodes CASLLRYQETQYF.

The V and J genes are TRBV2 and TRBJ2-7, with 15 bases that match TRBD2. After removal of 2 bases from V and 3 bases from J, the junction contained 8 bases not matched to a gene. The length of the CDR3 is 18 residues. Germline V lookup: CDR1 SNHLY, CDR2 FYNNEI. The CDR3 nucleotides read TGTGCCAGCAGTGAAAACCCGGGACTAGCGGGAGGAATCTACGAGCAGTACTTC. This codes for CASSENPGLAGGIYEQYF.